The clone carrying this TCR beta chain was seen many times. Its antigen is undetermined. The CDR3 extends over 15 amino acids. Per the germline V gene, CDR1 is LGHNA and CDR2 is YSLEER. The V end was cut by 0 bases, the J end by 2 bases, with 10 bases between. Among the exclusions were patients with other autoimmune diseases, uncontrolled infections, pregnancy or lactation. The sample comes from a study of Graves' ophthalmopathy and Graves' hyperthyroidism. Whole-study results and caveats: Cross-validated, the 13-signature model showed 87.88%/81.08% sensitivity/specificity, and 80%/75% in the test set.

Amplification of the TCR beta CDR3 regions used RNA transcripts (as template). In the first round, RT-PCR was carried out with HTBI primers, and a multiplex PCR formed the second round. TCRdb reanalysed the multiplex PCR reads using MiXCR and keeps one entry per CDR3 protein. The data hold 350,000 or so distinct CDR3 sequences, with 15% to 20% observed a single time. This receptor was obtained from an adult man with Graves' ophthalmopathy. The sequencing sample was made of peripheral blood. This chain links TRBV4-3 with TRBJ2-5; perhaps TRBD2 as D (6 bases). Here the CDR3 reads CASSQDIGGQETQYF. The CDR3 DNA reads as TGCGCCAGCAGCCAAGATATTGGGGGGCAAGAGACCCAGTACTTC.